This entry is about one TCR beta chain. Its antigen is unidentified. This sample was included in a study of cytomegalovirus exposure and HLA in healthy donors. Study results and limitations: Investigators reported more than 150 TCR beta chains as tied to cytomegalovirus.

A multiplex PCR was run with 60 Vbeta primers and 13 Jbeta primers. Methods used by the authors: Around 80 million unique TCR beta chains, about 10 million of them shared, were counted by a later analysis. TCRdb keeps only in-frame clones here, not all; method: immunoSEQ multiplex PCR. That table gives V, J and clone size, and the DNA gave D and trimming. Altogether tens of thousands of clones are present, 60% to 80% being singletons, with the ten largest covering 4.5% to 7%. This TCR came from a female donor in good health and CMV-seronegative. The source material was PBMCs.

CDR3 DNA: TGCGCCAGCAGCCTGGGTACGCGGGAAGCAGATACGCAGTATTTT. This sequence encodes CASSLGTREADTQYF. The chain uses TRBV5-1 and TRBJ2-3; TRBD2 is a possible D gene (6 bases). This CDR3 has 15 residues. CDR1 is SGHRS and CDR2 is YFSETQ in the germline V gene. V was cut by 4 bases and J by 4 bases, with 16 bases left in between.